A selection of T cell receptor beta chains follows, all from one sample in a study of blood T cells in healthy people across ages. TCRdb reprocessed the 5' RACE reads via MiXCR and lists one record per CDR3 protein. This repertoire shows over 1,500,000 distinct CDR3 sequences, around half found once; its top ten account for 2% to 2.5%. Specimen: blood. All receptors derive from a woman aged 40-49 years in good health. CDR3s include the opening cysteine and the closing phenylalanine or tryptophan. A D gene is named only where the DNA matches it firmly. Size tells how often a clone was seen (once, few, many) or the class of an expanded clone, and some rows leave it out.

d_gene	abundance	v_gene	j_gene	CDR3nt	CDR3aa
-	-	TRBV12-3/TRBV12-4	TRBJ2-3	TGTGCCAGCAGAAGATTAGGGGGGGGATCAGATACGCAGTATTTT	CASRRLGGGSDTQYF
TRBD1	once	TRBV28	TRBJ1-2	TGTGCCAGCTGGGTAAGGACAGGGACGATCGGCTACACCTTC	CASWVRTGTIGYTF
TRBD1	few	TRBV7-2	TRBJ2-1	TGTGCTACTCACGGGACAGTGTCCTACAATGAGCAGTTCTTC	CATHGTVSYNEQFF
TRBD1	-	TRBV12-3/TRBV12-4	TRBJ1-5	TGTGCCAGCAGGCGACAGGGGGGTCAGCCCCAGCATTTT	CASRRQGGQPQHF
TRBD2	once	TRBV6-1	TRBJ2-3	TGTGCCAGCAGTGGCCGGGACAGGGGGACTAGCGGGGCGCAGTATTTT	CASSGRDRGTSGAQYF
TRBD2	-	TRBV7-3	TRBJ2-3	TGTGCCAGCAGCTTAAAACTAGCGGGGATCACAGATACGCAGTATTTT	CASSLKLAGITDTQYF
TRBD1	few	TRBV28	TRBJ2-7	TGTGCCAGCCTTGGACAGGGGGTGATATACGAGCAGTACTTC	CASLGQGVIYEQYF
-	-	TRBV6-2/TRBV6-3	TRBJ2-5	TGTGCCAGCAGGGGGTCCGCAGAGACCCAGTACTTC	CASRGSAETQYF
-	-	TRBV7-9	TRBJ2-6	TGTGCCAGCAGCGTCGGACTACAATCTGGGGCCAACGTCCTGACTTTC	CASSVGLQSGANVLTF
-	few	TRBV5-6	TRBJ2-7	TGTGCCAGCAGCCTGTTGGTCCCTCCCTACGAGCAGTACTTC	CASSLLVPPYEQYF
TRBD1	once	TRBV2	TRBJ2-1	TGTGCCAGCTTTGGGACAGGGGAGAAAGAGACCCAGTTCTTC	CASFGTGEKETQFF
-	-	TRBV7-2	TRBJ2-1	TGTGCCAGCAGCTTCTCACAGGGATTCAATGAGCAGTTCTTC	CASSFSQGFNEQFF
-	-	TRBV7-2	TRBJ1-6	TGTGCCAGCAGCTTGAGCATTACACCCCTCCACTTT	CASSLSITPLHF
TRBD1	-	TRBV9	TRBJ2-5	TGTGCCAGCAGCGACCCATTGACGGATCCAGGGGGCCAAGAGACCCAGTACTTC	CASSDPLTDPGGQETQYF
TRBD1	few	TRBV7-3	TRBJ2-6	TGTGCCAGCAGAGGGACAGGCTCTACTTCTGGGGCCAACGTCCTGACTTTC	CASRGTGSTSGANVLTF
-	-	TRBV20-1	TRBJ2-3	TGCAGTGCCCTTGGTCCCCCTAGCACAGATACGCAGTATTTT	CSALGPPSTDTQYF
-	-	TRBV20-1	TRBJ2-3	TGCAGTGCTAGAGGCCATTCCGGCGGGGGCACCACAGATACGCAGTATTTT	CSARGHSGGGTTDTQYF
-	-	TRBV9	TRBJ2-5	TGTGCCAGCAGCGTAGCAGGGACAAGTCAAGAGACCCAGTACTTC	CASSVAGTSQETQYF
TRBD2	-	TRBV19	TRBJ2-1	TGTGCCACCCAAAAGGTTGCGGGGGGAACCTTCGGCAATGAGCAGTTCTTC	CATQKVAGGTFGNEQFF
TRBD2	few	TRBV7-9	TRBJ2-3	TGTGCCAGCAGCGAACTAGCGGTTCCTTCCACAGATACGCAGTATTTT	CASSELAVPSTDTQYF
-	few	TRBV12-3/TRBV12-4	TRBJ2-7	TGTGCCAGCAGTCCGGAGGGGGGGAGCTATTACGAGCAGTACTTC	CASSPEGGSYYEQYF
-	-	TRBV3-1	TRBJ1-2	TGTGCCAGCAGCCCCCACAGTAACTATGGCTACACCTTC	CASSPHSNYGYTF
-	-	TRBV6-5	TRBJ2-7	TGTGCCGGCAGTTACTCATGGGCCGGGGACTCCTACGAGCAGTACTTC	CAGSYSWAGDSYEQYF
-	-	TRBV5-1	TRBJ2-6	TGCGCCGGCAGCCTCGGACAATCTAGCTCTGGGGCCAACGTCCTGACTTTC	CAGSLGQSSSGANVLTF
TRBD2	-	TRBV9	TRBJ2-1	TGTGCCAGCAGCGTAGTATTAGCGGGGGGTTCCTACAATGAGCAGTTCTTC	CASSVVLAGGSYNEQFF
-	once	TRBV4-3	TRBJ1-3	TGCGCCAGCAGCCAAGGGGTGCTAAACACCATATATTTT	CASSQGVLNTIYF
-	-	TRBV20-1	TRBJ2-3	TGCAGTGGGCTCCGGTCTGGAAGCACAGATACGCAGTATTTT	CSGLRSGSTDTQYF
-	-	TRBV28	TRBJ2-5	TGTGCCAGCAAAGATGGACAGTACCAAGAGACCCAGTACTTC	CASKDGQYQETQYF
TRBD1	few	TRBV7-9	TRBJ2-7	TGTGCCAGCAGCCACACCGGACAGGGGGGTATATACGAGCAGTACTTC	CASSHTGQGGIYEQYF
-	-	TRBV6-5	TRBJ1-4	TGTGCCAGCAGTGGAGTCGTGGGGAACGAAAAACTGTTTTTT	CASSGVVGNEKLFF
-	-	TRBV29-1	TRBJ2-1	TGCAGCGTTGACCAGTCCGATGAGCAGTTCTTC	CSVDQSDEQFF
-	-	TRBV5-1	TRBJ2-6	TGCGCCAGCAGCCCGGGGGCACCTGGGGCCAACGTCCTGACTTTC	CASSPGAPGANVLTF
TRBD1	few	TRBV18	TRBJ2-7	TGTGCCAGCTCACACCCCGGGACAGGGTTATTCAGCGAGCAGTACTTC	CASSHPGTGLFSEQYF
-	-	TRBV28	TRBJ1-2	TGTGCCAGCAGTTCGAGACCAGGTGATCCTAACTATGGCTACACCTTC	CASSSRPGDPNYGYTF
TRBD2	-	TRBV6-5	TRBJ2-1	TGTGCCAGCAGTTACTCCCCGGGGGGGGACTACAATGAGCAGTTCTTC	CASSYSPGGDYNEQFF